This entry concerns a single TCR beta chain. These data are taken from a study of blood T cell repertoires in COVID-19. The CDR3 has 13 amino acids. V was trimmed by 2 bases and J by 1 base, leaving 5 bases between them. Looked up from germline, CDR1 is SNHLY and CDR2 is FYNNEI. TCRdb's copy holds only in-frame clones and misses some; the assay was immunoSEQ multiplex PCR. The sample comprises about 250,000 clones, 65% to 85% of which are singletons, and roughly 8.8% rests with the top ten. This rearrangement joins TRBV2 to TRBJ1-1, with D unclear. The TCR was taken from a man aged 35 to 55 with active or convalescent COVID-19. Sequenced material: peripheral blood. The CDR3 DNA is TGTGCCAGCAGTGAAACAGAGAACACTGAAGCTTTCTTT. Protein product: CASSETENTEAFF.